These 21 T cell receptor beta chains were sequenced from one sample in a study of T cells in Graves' hyperthyroidism and ophthalmopathy. Regions amplified from RNA transcripts were the TCR beta CDR3 regions. HTBI primers were the set used in a first-round RT-PCR of the TCR CDR3. A single record per CDR3 protein comes from TCRdb applying MiXCR to the multiplex PCR reads. The top ten hold around 10% of the sample, which has around 800,000 distinct CDR3 sequences, approximately 40% seen once. Sequencing used blood. The receptors derive from a man between 18 and 35 years old with Graves' hyperthyroidism.

This chain links TRBV19 with TRBJ1-2; the D is unclear. Germline CDR1 LNHDA, CDR2 SQIVND (reference sequence). The CDR3 contains 16 residues. With 3 bases removed from V and 0 bases from J, the gap between germline ends came to 14 bases. CDR3 bases: TGTGCCAGTAGTATTCAGGCAGACGGAGCTAACTATGGCTACACCTTC. Protein sequence: CASSIQADGANYGYTF.

This clonotype has just a few counts. The chain is built from TRBV20-1 and TRBJ2-2; 11 positions match TRBD2. The CDR3 covers 16 residues. Germline lookup yields CDR1 DFQATT and CDR2 SNEGSKA (reference sequence). Trimming removed 0 bases from V and 3 bases from J; junction bases left unmatched: 3. In nucleotides, the CDR3 is TGCAGTGCTAGAGATAGCGGGGGGGCTCACACCGGGGAGCTGTTTTTT. This codes for CSARDSGGAHTGELFF.

This chain uses TRBV2 with TRBJ1-5, with 7 bases aligning to TRBD1. The CDR3 spans 16 residues. The junction had 8 bases not matched to a gene; V was cut back by 5 bases and J by 1 base. Germline V gene sequence: CDR1 SNHLY, CDR2 FYNNEI. In DNA form, the CDR3 reads TGTGCCAGCAGTCCCCAAGGGGGCAGAAGCAATCAGCCCCAGCATTTT. This gives the protein CASSPQGGRSNQPQHF.

As concerns this clonotype: With a much larger clone just one base away, this may be a read error. The V and J genes are TRBV20-1 and TRBJ2-7, with D hard to call. The germline V gene has CDR1 DFQATT and CDR2 SNEGSKA (reference sequence). The CDR3 loop spans 12 amino acids. Trimming stripped 6 bases from V and 4 bases from J, with 13 bases between. The DNA for the CDR3 is TGCAGTGCCGTAGGGAACGAGTACGAGCAGTACTTC. This translates into CSAVGNEYEQYF.

This clonotype was detected a few times. The CDR3 DNA sequence: TGTGCCAGCAGGGGCGGTTGGGGAGCTTTCTTT. As protein: CASRGGWGAFF. The rearrangement links TRBV6-5 to TRBJ1-1; no definite D call. Germline V lookup: CDR1 MNHEY, CDR2 SVGAGI. This CDR3 is 11 amino acids long. V was pared by 6 bases and J by 10 bases, with 12 bases between.

Comment on this clonotype: A much bigger clone sits one base away, suggesting this may be a read error. This chain uses TRBV2 with TRBJ2-2; no reliable D call. Germline V lookup: CDR1 SNHLY, CDR2 FYNNEI. The CDR3 sequence is 13 residues long. Trimming left V 4 bases short and J 7 bases short, with 10 bases between. The CDR3 is CASSVLLDGELFF. The CDR3 DNA reads as TGTGCCAGCAGTGTTTTGTTAGACGGGGAGCTGTTTTTT.

The chain has TRBV29-1 and TRBJ1-2; weak D call: TRBD1 (6 bases). The CDR3 contains 13 residues. Germline V CDR1 and CDR2: SQVTM, ANQGSEA. Trimming removed 6 bases from V and 7 bases from J, with 18 bases in between. In nucleotides, the CDR3 is TGCAGCGTGTATTCCGGGGGCGATAGTGGCTACACCTTC. Encoded protein: CSVYSGGDSGYTF.

This clonotype was counted ten times or more. The chain is built from TRBV29-1 and TRBJ1-1; D unresolved. V was shortened by 6 bases and J by 3 bases, with 5 bases between the two germline ends. From germline, CDR1 is SQVTM and CDR2 ANQGSEA. This CDR3 has 10 residues. CDR3 amino acids: CSVGYTEAFF. CDR3 bases: TGCAGCGTGGGGTACACTGAAGCTTTCTTT.

In its sample, this clonotype was seen many times. The chain is built from TRBV12-3 or TRBV12-4 and TRBJ1-5; TRBD1 matches at 8 bases. V gave up 3 bases and J gave up 5 bases; unmatched junction bases: 6. There are 15 residues in the CDR3. DNA of the CDR3: TGTGCCAGCAGTTTGGCGGCGACAGGGGATCAGCCCCAGCATTTT. Translation gives CASSLAATGDQPQHF.

Comments on this clonotype: This may be a read error, as it is one base from a much larger clone. The rearrangement links TRBV10-3 to TRBJ1-5; no clear D. Germline V CDR1 and CDR2: ENHRY, SYGVKD. The CDR3 length is 14 residues. Here the CDR3 reads CASSIGLNNQSQHF. The CDR3 DNA sequence: TGTGCCAGCAGCATTGGGCTGAACAATCAGTCCCAGCATTTT.

The V call is TRBV24-1, the J call TRBJ2-2; D possibly matches TRBD1 or TRBD2 (5 bases each). The CDR3 spans 17 residues. CDR1 KGHDR and CDR2 SFDVKD come from the germline V gene. With 5 bases removed from V and 2 bases from J, the gap between germline ends came to 17 bases. The CDR3 coding sequence is TGTGCCACCAGTGCCACCTTGGGGGAAGGAAACACCGGGGAGCTGTTTTTT. Encoded protein: CATSATLGEGNTGELFF.

The chain employs TRBV10-1 and TRBJ2-5; D perhaps matches TRBD2 (5 bases). V lost 8 bases and J lost 4, with 17 bases in between. Germline V lookup: CDR1 WNHNN, CDR2 SYGVQD (reference sequence). This CDR3 spans 14 amino acids. The CDR3 here is CASSPPSGPETQYF. CDR3 DNA: TGCGCCAGCTCACCACCGAGCGGCCCAGAGACCCAGTACTTC.

In this sample, this clonotype turned up a few times. The chain uses TRBV2 and TRBJ2-5, with 11 bases lining up with TRBD2. V lost 3 bases and J lost 7; bases outside the gene matches: 4. The CDR3 contains 14 residues. In germline, CDR1 is SNHLY, CDR2 FYNNEI. This CDR3 reads CASSDTSGGGTQYF. The CDR3 coding sequence is TGTGCCAGCAGTGATACTAGCGGGGGTGGGACCCAGTACTTC.

V usage is TRBV20-1 and J usage is TRBJ2-7; 7 nucleotides match TRBD1. CDR3 length: 14 residues. Germline trimming cut 2 bases from V and 3 bases from J; bases unmatched to any gene: 7. The germline V gene has CDR1 DFQATT and CDR2 SNEGSKA (reference sequence). The CDR3 region has the DNA TGCAGTGCTAGATACAGGGGTTTAAGCTACGAGCAGTACTTC. Translated: CSARYRGLSYEQYF.

This clonotype was counted a few times. The J gene is TRBJ1-5, the V gene TRBV20-1; D may be TRBD1 (6 bases). Looked up from germline, CDR1 is DFQATT and CDR2 is SNEGSKA (reference sequence). The CDR3 contains 14 residues. Trimming removed 4 bases at V and 6 bases at J, with 16 bases between. The CDR3 nucleotides read TGCAGTGCTACGGAGGGGGGCGCGAGTCAGCCCCAGCATTTT. Encoded protein: CSATEGGASQPQHF.

The chain combines TRBV4-1 with TRBJ2-5, with 10 bases matching TRBD1. The CDR3 has 14 amino acids. CDR1 is MGHRA and CDR2 is YSYEKL in the germline V gene. Germline trimming cut 4 bases from V and 5 bases from J; bases unmatched to any gene: 4. In nucleotides, the CDR3 is TGCGCCAGCAGCCTGACAGGGGGCATCGAGACCCAGTACTTC. This translates into CASSLTGGIETQYF.

This sequence joins TRBV12-3 or TRBV12-4 and TRBJ2-2; TRBD2 might be the D (5 bases). The CDR3 runs 12 residues. V was cut by 5 bases and J by 13 bases, with 14 bases left in between. The CDR3 loop is CASSPLGGGLFF. CDR3 nucleotides: TGTGCCAGCAGTCCACTAGGAGGAGGGCTGTTTTTT.

This clonotype appeared a few times. The chain links TRBV20-1 to TRBJ2-7; D is possibly TRBD1 (6 bases). Per the germline V gene, CDR1 is DFQATT and CDR2 is SNEGSKA (reference sequence). The CDR3 runs to 12 residues. Trimming removed 3 bases from V and 6 bases from J, with 12 bases in between. CDR3 protein: CSASKQGGEQYF. The CDR3 coding sequence is TGCAGTGCTAGTAAACAGGGTGGCGAGCAGTACTTC.

In regard to this clonotype: A junction end diverges from the germline sequence, so it may reflect a read error. The V and J genes are TRBV7-9 and TRBJ1-1; D gene uncertain. The CDR3 contains 13 residues. Germline V CDR1 and CDR2: SEHNR, FQNEAQ (reference sequence). CDR3 in DNA: TGTGCCAGCAGCTCCCAGAGGGTTAGTGAAGCTCTCTTT. Its translation is CASSSQRVSEALF.

This clonotype was counted ten times or more. The chain carries TRBV15 and TRBJ2-2; the match to TRBD1 covers 8 bases. After removal of 3 bases from V and 3 bases from J, the junction contained 9 bases not matched to a gene. Germline V gene lookup returns CDR1 LNHNV and CDR2 YYDKDF (reference sequence). The CDR3 is made up of 17 amino acids. CDR3 sequence (DNA): TGTGCCACCAGCAGCGAGCCGGGACAGGAGTACACCGGGGAGCTGTTTTTT. It encodes CATSSEPGQEYTGELFF.

This clonotype was seen many times. The chain is built from TRBV19 and TRBJ1-2; a possible D gene is TRBD1 (5 bases). V gave up 6 bases and J gave up 6 bases, with 14 bases separating them. This CDR3 is built from 13 residues. Germline V gene data show CDR1 as LNHDA and CDR2 as SQIVND (reference sequence). DNA for the CDR3: TGTGCCAGTAGAGGGACTGGAAAGGATGGCTACACCTTC. It codes for CASRGTGKDGYTF. Full variable domain (rest looked up from reference TRBV19 and TRBJ1-2): DGGITQSPKYLFRKEGQNVTLSCEQNLNHDAMYWYRQDPGQGLRLIYYSQIVNDFQKGDIAEGYSVSREKKESFPLTVTSAQKNPTAFYLCASRGTGKDGYTFGSGTRLTVV.